This is a list of T cell receptor beta chains from one sample in a study of T cells expressing NK-cell markers. TCRdb reworked the 5' RACE reads into one entry per CDR3 protein, no DNA. This specimen shows 300,000 to 500,000 distinct CDR3 sequences; the ten leading clones hold over 8.5%. The specimen sequenced was blood T cells: a sorted CD56 or NKG2C T cell subset, CD4+ or CD8+ T cells, or bulk PBMC T cells (not recorded which). These receptors all stem from a woman in her 50s in good health. Both conserved end residues are part of each CDR3.

>TRBJ1-1|TRBV6-1
CASSIQVRGEAFF
>TRBJ2-2|TRBV7-2
CASSLAIGGGELFF
>TRBJ2-1|TRBV7-2
CASSFPRGGEQFF
>TRBJ2-1|TRBV10-3
CAISESLGGSNEQFF
>TRBJ2-3|TRBV20-1
CSASFQGRDTQYF
>TRBJ2-2|TRBV19
CASKVLANTGELFF
>TRBJ2-1|TRBV12-3/TRBV12-4
CASSLGGTSETFF
>TRBJ1-1|TRBV5-1
CASSKTGGANTEAFF
>TRBJ2-3|TRBV11-2
CASSLSVHGGDTQYF
>TRBJ2-3|TRBV12-3/TRBV12-4
CASSLAGGAKSTDTQYF
>TRBJ2-7|TRBV6-5
CASSSGPRTYEQYF
>TRBJ2-1|TRBV2
CASPGQGRVNEQFF
>TRBJ2-1|TRBV3-1
CASSQETVYNEQFF
>TRBJ2-5|TRBV27
CASSPGTGSWETQYF
>TRBJ2-5|TRBV5-1
CASSSTTGGYEETQYF
>TRBJ2-6|TRBV27
CASSEPAGGSGANVLTF
>TRBJ2-1|TRBV5-6
CASSLSTGSYNEQFF